A selection of T cell receptor beta chains follows, all from one sample in a study of blood T cells in healthy people across ages. A single record per CDR3 protein comes from TCRdb applying MiXCR to the 5' RACE reads. The data hold some 880,000 distinct CDR3 sequences, with roughly 40% observed a single time. Sequencing was performed on blood. These receptors all come from a young man in good health. The CDR3 runs from the conserved cysteine through the conserved F or W. A D gene is named only where the DNA matches it firmly. The listing skips clone size in some rows; elsewhere it reads once, few, many or a size class.

>TRBJ2-3|-|TRBV3-1|TRBD2
TGTGCCAGCAGCCAAGTCCCGCGGGGGGGGACAGATACGCAGTATTTT
CASSQVPRGGTDTQYF
>TRBJ1-1|-|TRBV7-9|-
TGTGCCAGCAGCCCACAATGGAGGGCTCTGGACACTGAAGCTTTCTTT
CASSPQWRALDTEAFF
>TRBJ2-7|-|TRBV7-2|-
TGTGCCAGTACCCCAGGGGTCTCCTACAATGAGCAGTACTTC
CASTPGVSYNEQYF
>TRBJ1-5|few|TRBV4-1|-
TGCGCCAGCAGCCAAGGGCAAGGGGTTGATCAGCCCCAGCATTTT
CASSQGQGVDQPQHF
>TRBJ1-1|few|TRBV18|-
TGTGCCAGCTCAGGAGGTGTGAACACTGAAGCTTTCTTT
CASSGGVNTEAFF
>TRBJ2-1|-|TRBV7-9|-
TGTGCCAGCAGCTTAAGTGGGTTCAATGAGCAGTTCTTC
CASSLSGFNEQFF
>TRBJ2-7|-|TRBV5-1|-
TGCACCAGCAGCTTGTCCGGGGGTTACGAGCAGTACTTC
CTSSLSGGYEQYF
>TRBJ2-1|-|TRBV7-2|-
TGTGCCAGCAGCCACAACGGTAACCTACAAGAGACCCAGTTCTTC
CASSHNGNLQETQFF
>TRBJ2-3|few|TRBV6-2/TRBV6-3|-
TGTGCCAGCAGTTTTTTTCCGCGTCAGGACGGAATCACAGATACGCAGTATTTT
CASSFFPRQDGITDTQYF
>TRBJ2-7|-|TRBV5-6|-
TGTGCCAGCAGCACCCAGGGAAATGCATACAATGAGCAGTACTTC
CASSTQGNAYNEQYF
>TRBJ2-1|-|TRBV7-2|TRBD2
TGTGCCAGCAGCTTGGAATCGGGGGGGGGCTCCTACAATGAGCAGTTCTTC
CASSLESGGGSYNEQFF
>TRBJ2-3|-|TRBV7-2|-
TGTGCCAGCAGCGCCAGGGTAACAGATACGCAGTATTTT
CASSARVTDTQYF
>TRBJ1-4|-|TRBV20-1|TRBD1
TGCAGTGCTCTGACAGGGATTTTACGAGCTAATGAAAAACTGTTTTTT
CSALTGILRANEKLFF
>TRBJ1-4|few|TRBV4-1|TRBD1
TGCGCCAGCAGCCCGCACTTGGTGGGGACAGCAACTAATGAAAAACTGTTTTTT
CASSPHLVGTATNEKLFF
>TRBJ2-1|-|TRBV4-3|-
TGCGCCAGCAGCCAGATACCTCCGGGATTAACCTACAATGAGCAGTTCTTC
CASSQIPPGLTYNEQFF
>TRBJ2-2|few|TRBV5-1|TRBD1
TGCGCCAGCAGCCAACAGGGGGCTGATAACACCGGGGAGCTGTTTTTT
CASSQQGADNTGELFF
>TRBJ2-1|-|TRBV27|-
TGTGCCAGCAGGTTAGACAGGTACAATGAGCAGTTCTTC
CASRLDRYNEQFF
>TRBJ1-1|-|TRBV5-5|-
TGTGCCAGCGGGGTACTTGACCGGAACACTGAAGCTTTCTTT
CASGVLDRNTEAFF
>TRBJ2-5|many|TRBV10-3|TRBD1
TGTGCCATCAGCCGGGGACAGACCCAAGAGACCCAGTACTTC
CAISRGQTQETQYF